The clone carrying this T cell receptor beta chain occurred many times. Sequenced by immunoSEQ multiplex PCR; TCRdb stores in-frame clones only, minus some. The data contain fewer than 300,000 clones, 80% to 85% of them singletons. The J segment lost 2 bases and the V segment lost 5 bases, leaving 5 bases of the junction unmatched. Germline V gene lookup returns CDR1 SGHTA and CDR2 FQGNSA. CDR3 length: 15 amino acids. The data stem from a study of blood T cell repertoires in COVID-19. Study-wide context: The United States, Italy and Spain supplied acute and convalescent COVID-19 samples.

The chain carries TRBV7-2 and TRBJ1-3, with 8 positions matching TRBD1. The source material was peripheral blood. The TCR was taken from a woman aged 55-75 years with active or convalescent COVID-19. In nucleotides, the CDR3 is TGTGCCAGCAGCCCCGCACAGGGGGCTGGAAACACCATATATTTT. Amino acids: CASSPAQGAGNTIYF.